One and the same sample provided the 18 T cell receptor beta chains below, sequenced in a study of cytomegalovirus exposure and HLA in healthy donors (TCRdb year 2017). Library construction relied on the immunoSEQ multiplex PCR assay. A mixture of 60 forward primers for TCR Vbeta segments and 13 reverse primers for TCR Jbeta segments was used in the multiplex PCR. In TCRdb, the immuneACCESS table is reduced to in-frame sequences with V and J assigned. These tables do not hold every clone; where another copy was compared, an unresolved V gene accounts for under half, and the others remain unexplained. The table for this sample lists some 180,000 clones; around 80% of them were counted only once. The ten largest clonotypes hold roughly 1.4% of the sample. The source material was PBMCs. All receptors derive from a man aged 18 to 30 in good health and CMV-seronegative.

The chain combines TRBV19 with TRBJ1-1, with D possibly TRBD1 on 5 matching bases. The germline V gene encodes CDR1 LNHDA and CDR2 SQIVND (reference sequence). The V and J ends lost 5 bases and 0 bases respectively, with 13 bases between them. The CDR3 sequence is 15 residues long. In DNA form, the CDR3 reads TGTGCCAGTAGTCCTCTAGGGGCCATGAACACTGAAGCTTTCTTT. Encoded protein: CASSPLGAMNTEAFF.

This clone was observed a handful of times. The chain recombines TRBV7-9 with TRBJ1-1; D is undetermined. The CDR3 extends over 15 amino acids. CDR1 is SEHNR, CDR2 FQNEAQ, per germline (reference sequence). V was pared by 2 bases and J by 4 bases, with 14 bases between. DNA of the CDR3: TGTGCCAGCAGCTTAAGCGGGGTAGTAAGCACTGAAGCTTTCTTT. Amino acids: CASSLSGVVSTEAFF.

This chain connects TRBV6-4 to TRBJ1-5; tentative D call: TRBD1 (6 bases). V lost 8 bases and J 5 bases, leaving 22 bases between the germline ends. This CDR3 has 16 amino acids. Germline CDR1 and CDR2: MRHNA and SNTAGT. The CDR3 DNA reads TGTGCCAGCCACCGGGGGGCGGGAGGAATTGATCAGCCCCAGCATTTT. Protein: CASHRGAGGIDQPQHF.

This chain links TRBV7-9 with TRBJ1-1; possible D gene TRBD1, 5 bases. The CDR3 loop spans 15 amino acids. V lost 7 bases to trimming and J lost 5 bases, with 20 bases between them. Looked up from germline, CDR1 is SEHNR and CDR2 is FQNEAQ (reference sequence). The CDR3 here is CASTTQVGGGTEAFF. The CDR3 DNA reads as TGTGCCAGCACCACCCAAGTCGGGGGGGGTACTGAAGCTTTCTTT.

The sample holds one count of this clone. The chain uses TRBV9 and TRBJ1-5; 9 bases agree with TRBD1. The V segment lost 2 bases and the J segment 6 bases; nucleotides outside the gene matches: 3. Germline V gene lookup returns CDR1 SGDLS and CDR2 YYNGEE. The CDR3 spans 14 residues. The CDR3 here is CASSVGTGTQPQHF. DNA for the CDR3: TGTGCCAGCAGCGTCGGGACAGGGACTCAGCCCCAGCATTTT.

V and J are TRBV19 and TRBJ2-1, with 10 bases matching TRBD2. The V gene's germline CDR1 is LNHDA and CDR2 SQIVND (reference sequence). V shed 4 bases, J shed 4 bases, and the junction held 7 bases outside the gene matches. The CDR3 loop spans 16 amino acids. This CDR3 reads CASSKSASGGYNEQFF. Written as DNA, the CDR3 is TGTGCCAGTAGTAAGTCTGCTAGCGGGGGATACAATGAGCAGTTCTTC. The full variable domain, rest sourced from reference TRBV19 and TRBJ2-1, is DGGITQSPKYLFRKEGQNVTLSCEQNLNHDAMYWYRQDPGQGLRLIYYSQIVNDFQKGDIAEGYSVSREKKESFPLTVTSAQKNPTAFYLCASSKSASGGYNEQFFGPGTRLTVL.

The chain has TRBV6-1 and TRBJ1-2; the D is unclear. Trimming took 1 base from V and 4 from J, leaving 16 bases between them. In germline, CDR1 is MNHNS, CDR2 SASEGT. This CDR3 comprises 16 residues. The DNA of the CDR3 is TGTGCCAGCAGTGAAGTTGGCAGTAGCTTTTCCTATGGCTACACCTTC. It yields the protein CASSEVGSSFSYGYTF.

The genes are TRBV4-2 and TRBJ1-2; TRBD1 aligns across 10 bases. The CDR3 extends over 14 amino acids. With V trimmed by 3 bases and J by 8 bases, 6 bases remained unmatched. Germline V lookup: CDR1 LGHNA, CDR2 YNFKEQ. The CDR3 region is CASSHGQGVQGYTF. DNA for the CDR3: TGTGCCAGCAGCCACGGACAGGGGGTACAGGGCTACACCTTC.

This chain joins TRBV7-2 and TRBJ2-1; 10 bases are shared with TRBD2. The CDR3 sequence is 16 residues long. J was trimmed by 0 bases and V by 5 bases; bases with no gene match: 4. Germline CDR1 and CDR2: SGHTA and FQGNSA. CDR3 sequence (DNA): TGTGCCAGCAGCGAAGCGGGAGGGGTCTCCTACAATGAGCAGTTCTTC. It encodes CASSEAGGVSYNEQFF.

V is TRBV7-9 and J is TRBJ2-7, with D perhaps TRBD1 (5 bases). The germline CDR1 and CDR2 sequences are SEHNR and FQNEAQ (reference sequence). Trimming pared 3 bases from V and 0 bases from J, leaving 6 bases between. This CDR3 contains 13 residues. The CDR3 loop is CASSFDSSYEQYF. The DNA of the CDR3 is TGTGCCAGCAGCTTTGACAGCTCCTACGAGCAGTACTTC.

V usage is TRBV6-6 and J usage is TRBJ1-2; TRBD1 aligns across 7 bases. V shed 5 bases, J shed 2 bases, and the junction held 11 bases outside the gene matches. Germline V gene data show CDR1 as MNHNY and CDR2 as SVGAGI (reference sequence). This CDR3 is built from 16 residues. The chain's CDR3 is CASSTGEGVGNYGYTF. For the CDR3, the DNA is TGTGCCAGCAGTACAGGGGAAGGGGTCGGGAACTATGGCTACACCTTC.

This chain connects TRBV4-3 to TRBJ2-3; perhaps TRBD1 as D (5 bases). This CDR3 is built from 15 residues. The germline V gene has CDR1 LGHNA and CDR2 YSLEER. Trimming pared 1 base from V and 4 bases from J, leaving 12 bases between. The CDR3 nucleotides are TGCGCCAGCAGCCAAGCCCAAGGGGTGGCAGATACGCAGTATTTT. Translated, it gives CASSQAQGVADTQYF.

V usage is TRBV27 and J usage is TRBJ1-2; 9 nucleotides match TRBD1. This CDR3 is built from 13 residues. Germline V lookup: CDR1 MNHEY, CDR2 SMNVEV (reference sequence). V trimming: 4 bases; J trimming: 3 bases; junction bases outside the gene matches: 0. CDR3 sequence: CASSWTGDYGYTF. The CDR3 bases are TGTGCCAGCAGTTGGACAGGGGACTATGGCTACACCTTC.

Notes on this clone: Sequence at one end of the junction differs from germline and may be a read error. The chain employs TRBV7-7 and TRBJ1-2; D might be TRBD1 (5 bases). Germline-derived CDR1 and CDR2 are SSHAT and FNYEAQ (reference sequence). The CDR3 covers 14 residues. The CDR3 is CASSLSGEGYGYTF. The CDR3 DNA sequence: TGTGCTAGCAGCCTCTCGGGGGAGGGCTATGGCTACACCTTC.

The CDR3, as DNA: TGTGCCAGCAGCAACGGGAATCACACCGGGGAGCTGTTTTTT. Translating gives CASSNGNHTGELFF. The chain employs TRBV21-1 and TRBJ2-2; TRBD2 was called by the table and not checked on the DNA. TRBV21-1 is listed as a pseudogene. The CDR3 consists of 14 residues.

The chain combines TRBV2 with TRBJ1-2; 7 positions match TRBD1. The J segment lost 5 bases and the V segment lost 4 bases, leaving 4 bases of the junction unmatched. This CDR3 region has 13 residues. Per the germline V gene, CDR1 is SNHLY and CDR2 is FYNNEI. CDR3 DNA sequence: TGTGCCAGCAGTGGGCAGGGGGGATATGGCTACACCTTC. This sequence encodes CASSGQGGYGYTF. Using reference TRBV2 and TRBJ1-2 for the parts outside the CDR3, the full variable domain is EPEVTQTPSHQVTQMGQEVILRCVPISNHLYFYWYRQILGQKVEFLVSFYNNEISEKSEIFDDQFSVERPDGSNFTLKIRSTKLEDSAMYFCASSGQGGYGYTFGSGTRLTVV.

As DNA, the CDR3 is TGTGCCACCAGCAGAGAAGGACTTAATTTTAACTATGGCTACACCTTC. Translation: CATSREGLNFNYGYTF. V and J are TRBV15 and TRBJ1-2, with D unclear. The CDR3 consists of 16 residues. Trimming removed 0 bases at V and 1 base at J, with 12 bases between. Looked up from germline, CDR1 is LNHNV and CDR2 is YYDKDF (reference sequence). Full variable domain (remainder filled in from reference TRBV15 and TRBJ1-2): DAMVIQNPRYQVTQFGKPVTLSCSQTLNHNVMYWYQQKSSQAPKLLFHYYDKDFNNEADTPDNFQSRRPNTSFCFLDIRSPGLGDTAMYLCATSREGLNFNYGYTFGSGTRLTVV.

V and J are TRBV9 and TRBJ1-2; 7 nucleotides match TRBD1. This CDR3 has 15 residues. CDR1 and CDR2 (germline): SGDLS, YYNGEE. With 3 bases clipped from V and 0 bases from J, the junction kept 5 bases outside the gene matches. The CDR3 protein is CASSETGAPNYGYTF. The CDR3 DNA sequence: TGTGCCAGCAGCGAAACAGGGGCCCCTAACTATGGCTACACCTTC.